Shown below are 28 T cell receptor beta chains from a single sample sequenced in a study of CD8 T cells in ankylosing spondylitis. TCRdb re-analysed the 5' RACE reads in MiXCR, keeping a single row per CDR3 protein. The data show around 450,000 distinct CDR3 sequences, approximately 26% seen once. Regarding the study as a whole: It appeared that ankylosing spondylitis blood was characterized by a TCR beta motif of several highly homologous variants.

The antigens for these receptors are not known. The specimen was blood, either unsorted or a sorted T cell fraction (not recorded which). These receptors came from a male donor with ankylosing spondylitis.

The rearrangement uses TRBV7-9 and TRBJ1-2, with TRBD1 matching 12 bases. Unmatched junction bases numbered 6, after V lost 5 bases and J lost 2 bases. This CDR3 is 16 amino acids long. CDR1 and CDR2 from the germline V gene are SEHNR and FQNEAQ (reference sequence). CDR3 amino acids: CASSPQGQGANYGYTF. The CDR3, as DNA: TGTGCCAGCAGCCCCCAGGGACAGGGGGCCAACTATGGCTACACCTTC. Looking up the rest from reference TRBV7-9 and TRBJ1-2 gives the full variable domain: DTGVSQNPRHKITKRGQNVTFRCDPISEHNRLYWYRQTLGQGPEFLTYFQNEAQLEKSRLLSDRFSAERPKGSFSTLEIQRTEQGDSAMYLCASSPQGQGANYGYTFGSGTRLTVV.

This clonotype was seen a few times. V and J are TRBV4-1 and TRBJ2-5; D gene unclear. This CDR3 has 15 residues. With 1 base removed from V and 5 bases from J, the gap between germline ends came to 14 bases. Germline CDR1 MGHRA, CDR2 YSYEKL. The chain's CDR3 is CASSQGRSEGETQYF. The CDR3 DNA sequence: TGCGCCAGCAGCCAAGGTCGGTCAGAAGGGGAGACCCAGTACTTC.

The CDR3 DNA follows: TGTGCCAGCAGCGTGGAACCGGGACAAGGACTAGCCAAAAACATTCAGTACTTC. Protein sequence: CASSVEPGQGLAKNIQYF. This chain links TRBV9 with TRBJ2-4; perhaps TRBD1 as D (6 bases). There are 18 residues in the CDR3. Germline CDR1 and CDR2: SGDLS and YYNGEE. The V and J ends lost 2 bases and 0 bases respectively, with 18 bases between them. Full variable domain (outside the CDR3, taken from reference TRBV9 and TRBJ2-4): DSGVTQTPKHLITATGQRVTLRCSPRSGDLSVYWYQQSLDQGLQFLIQYYNGEERAKGNILERFSAQQFPDLHSELNLSSLELGDSALYFCASSVEPGQGLAKNIQYFGAGTRLSVL.

This clonotype has only a few counts. V usage is TRBV29-1 and J usage is TRBJ1-2; D gene unclear. The CDR3 contains 12 residues. Germline V gene lookup returns CDR1 SQVTM and CDR2 ANQGSEA. V was clipped by 3 bases and J by 5 bases, with 10 bases between them. CDR3 in DNA: TGCAGCGTTGAGGCAGAAAGTTATGGCTACACCTTC. Translated: CSVEAESYGYTF. Supplemented by reference TRBV29-1 and TRBJ1-2, the full variable domain reads SAVISQKPSRDICQRGTSLTIQCQVDSQVTMMFWYRQQPGQSLTLIATANQGSEATYESGFVIDKFPISRPNLTFSTLTVSNMSPEDSSIYLCSVEAESYGYTFGSGTRLTVV.

The J gene is TRBJ1-3, the V gene TRBV30; TRBD1 is a possible D gene (5 bases). Trimming stripped 0 bases from V and 2 bases from J, with 8 bases between. CDR1 is GTSNPN, CDR2 SVGIG, per germline (reference sequence). CDR3 length: 14 residues. Written as DNA, the CDR3 is TGTGCCTGGAGTGTATTGGGGCCTGGAAACACCATATATTTT. Protein: CAWSVLGPGNTIYF. The full variable domain, in which reference TRBV30 and TRBJ1-3 provide the parts outside the CDR3, is SQTIHQWPATLVQPVGSPLSLECTVEGTSNPNLYWYRQAAGRGLQLLFYSVGIGQISSEVPQNLSASRPQDRQFILSSKKLLLSDSGFYLCAWSVLGPGNTIYFGEGSWLTVV.

The rearrangement joins TRBV20-1 to TRBJ2-7; D not certain. V dropped 5 bases and J dropped 1 base, with 9 bases sitting between them. This CDR3 region has 12 residues. Germline-derived CDR1 and CDR2 are DFQATT and SNEGSKA (reference sequence). The CDR3 loop reads CSAGRFSYEQYF. DNA of the CDR3: TGCAGTGCTGGAAGGTTTTCCTACGAGCAGTACTTC.

The chain has TRBV12-3 or TRBV12-4 and TRBJ1-4; tentative D call: TRBD1 (6 bases). The CDR3 totals 15 residues. V shed 2 bases and J shed 2 bases, with 9 bases lying between them. This CDR3 is CASSLMGATNEKLFF. The CDR3 DNA reads as TGTGCCAGCAGTTTAATGGGGGCTACTAATGAAAAACTGTTTTTT.

V and J are TRBV20-1 and TRBJ2-5; 11 bases are a match to TRBD2. The CDR3 runs to 13 residues. CDR1 is DFQATT and CDR2 is SNEGSKA in the germline V gene (reference sequence). The junction had 5 bases not matched to a gene; V was cut back by 6 bases and J by 5 bases. The CDR3 DNA reads as TGCAGTGCCACTAGCGGGAGTCTCGAGACCCAGTACTTC. Translation gives CSATSGSLETQYF.

This clonotype was seen ten or more times. The gene calls are TRBV12-3 or TRBV12-4 and TRBJ2-7; 8 bases agree with TRBD2. Losses at the gene ends were 8 bases for V and 5 bases for J; bases not matched to a gene: 11. This CDR3 is built from 14 residues. CDR3 DNA: TGTGCCAGCGCCCTCTCGGGGGGGACCCACGAGCAGTACTTC. Residues: CASALSGGTHEQYF.

This clonotype came up a few times. This chain connects TRBV7-9 to TRBJ1-1, with D unresolved. The germline V and J ends were trimmed by 0 bases and 9 bases, with 5 bases remaining between them. This CDR3 has 11 residues. CDR1 is SEHNR, CDR2 FQNEAQ, per germline (reference sequence). CDR3 coding DNA: TGTGCCAGCAGCTTAGCAGGGAAAGCTTTCTTT. This gives the protein CASSLAGKAFF.

A few counts support this clonotype. The chain employs TRBV5-1 and TRBJ1-4; D is unclear. V lost 4 bases to trimming and J lost 2 bases, with 15 bases between them. CDR1 is SGHRS, CDR2 YFSETQ, per germline. The CDR3 sequence is 16 residues long. For the CDR3, the DNA is TGCGCCAGCAGCCCCGCCCTGAACCCCACTAATGAAAAACTGTTTTTT. This gives the protein CASSPALNPTNEKLFF.

This clonotype showed up just a few times. The chain couples TRBV29-1 to TRBJ2-2, with TRBD2 matching 13 bases. The V gene end was trimmed by 7 bases and the J gene end by 5 bases; junction bases not matched to a gene: 4. Germline V gives CDR1 SQVTM, CDR2 ANQGSEA. This CDR3 region has 14 residues. CDR3 sequence reads: CSARTSGRTGELFF. The CDR3 nucleotides are TGCAGCGCCAGGACTAGCGGGAGAACCGGGGAGCTGTTTTTT.

The rearrangement links TRBV12-3 or TRBV12-4 to TRBJ1-2, with 8 bases matching TRBD1. The CDR3 is 13 amino acids. V gave up 5 bases and J gave up 4 bases; unmatched junction bases: 3. The CDR3 DNA reads TGTGCCAGCAGTGGACAGGGAAGCTATGGCTACACCTTC. Protein: CASSGQGSYGYTF.

The chain couples TRBV21-1 to TRBJ2-1; the DNA was not compared with TRBD2, the D call given in the table. TRBV21-1 is assigned pseudogene status. The length of the CDR3 is 17 residues. The CDR3 DNA reads TGTGCCAGCAGTTCCGGGAGGGGGCTCCACCGTTACAATGAGCAGTTCTTC. It translates to CASSSGRGLHRYNEQFF.

This chain uses TRBV6-1 with TRBJ2-1; the match to TRBD2 covers 10 bases. The germline V gene has CDR1 MNHNS and CDR2 SASEGT. The CDR3 totals 14 residues. Trimming took 7 bases from V and 4 from J; bases not matched to a gene: 4. CDR3 DNA sequence: TGTGCCAGCAAGCTAGCGGGAGAGTACAATGAGCAGTTCTTC. It yields the protein CASKLAGEYNEQFF.

A few counts support this clonotype. The V call is TRBV5-1, the J call TRBJ2-1; D perhaps matches TRBD2 (5 bases). With 3 bases removed from V and 8 bases from J, the gap between germline ends came to 15 bases. The CDR3 is 14 residues long. CDR1 and CDR2 (germline): SGHRS, YFSETQ. CDR3 amino acids: CASSSGERVDEQFF. Here the CDR3 DNA reads TGCGCCAGCAGCTCCGGGGAAAGGGTCGATGAGCAGTTCTTC.

The V gene is TRBV28, the J gene TRBJ1-2, with D uncertain. Trimming shortened V by 8 bases and J by 8 bases, and 15 bases separated the two germline ends. Germline loops: CDR1 MDHEN, CDR2 SYDVKM. The CDR3 is made up of 12 amino acids. CDR3 DNA: TGTGCCAGCCTAGTGGGATTGGAAGGCTACACCTTC. Residues: CASLVGLEGYTF.

This clonotype was detected many times. The gene calls are TRBV5-6 and TRBJ1-1; no clear D. Germline CDR1 is SGHDT and CDR2 is YYEEEE. The germline V and J ends were trimmed by 6 bases and 0 bases, with 3 bases remaining between them. CDR3 length: 11 amino acids. The CDR3 nucleotides are TGTGCCAGCACCCTGAACACTGAAGCTTTCTTT. It translates to CASTLNTEAFF.

This clonotype was detected many times. The chain is built from TRBV20-1 and TRBJ2-3, with D maybe TRBD2 (6 bases). V lost 3 bases, J lost 5 bases, and 15 bases lay in between. Germline CDR1 reads DFQATT; CDR2 reads SNEGSKA (reference sequence). The length of the CDR3 is 14 residues. CDR3 sequence (DNA): TGCAGTGCTAGGGACACCGGGAGAGGAGATACGCAGTATTTT. Translated, it gives CSARDTGRGDTQYF.

This clonotype was detected many times. V gene TRBV5-1 combines with J gene TRBJ2-3, with D maybe TRBD2 (5 bases). V gave up 3 bases and J gave up 1 base, with 9 bases separating them. Germline V gives CDR1 SGHRS, CDR2 YFSETQ. The CDR3 is made up of 14 amino acids. CDR3 bases: TGCGCCAGCAGCTGGGATAGCGGCACAGATACGCAGTATTTT. This encodes CASSWDSGTDTQYF.

This clonotype has ten or more counts. The chain has TRBV5-1 and TRBJ2-3; D is undetermined. Germline V gives CDR1 SGHRS, CDR2 YFSETQ. The CDR3 has 15 amino acids. The V end lost 0 bases, the J end lost 7 bases, and 15 bases lay between the germline ends. The CDR3 DNA is TGCGCCAGCAGCTTGGCCGGGCAAGGGCTGAATACGCAGTATTTT. This sequence encodes CASSLAGQGLNTQYF.

In its sample, this clonotype was seen a few times. The chain employs TRBV6-1 and TRBJ2-1, with TRBD1 identical over 10 bases. Germline V gives CDR1 MNHNS, CDR2 SASEGT. Trimming cost V 7 bases and J 1 base; bases outside gene matches: 4. This CDR3 is built from 15 residues. The CDR3 nucleotides are TGTGCCAGCAATCGGGACAGGGGATCCTACAATGAGCAGTTCTTC. Residues: CASNRDRGSYNEQFF.

This rearrangement joins TRBV5-5 to TRBJ2-7; TRBD1 is a possible D gene (6 bases). This CDR3 contains 14 residues. Germline CDR1 and CDR2: SGHKS and YYEKEE (reference sequence). The V end lost 4 bases, the J end lost 2 bases, and 13 bases lay between the germline ends. CDR3 bases: TGTGCCAGCAGCAGAGACGGACAGACCTACGAGCAGTACGTC. Protein: CASSRDGQTYEQYV.

The V and J genes are TRBV12-3 or TRBV12-4 and TRBJ2-7; D not certain. V was shortened by 4 bases and J by 1 base, with 8 bases between the two germline ends. This CDR3 spans 13 amino acids. CDR3 nucleotide sequence: TGTGCCAGCAGTTCCGGGCGATCCTACGAGCAGTACGTC. Translation: CASSSGRSYEQYV.

The V call is TRBV12-3 or TRBV12-4, the J call TRBJ2-3, with 10 bases aligning to TRBD2. Losses at the gene ends were 1 base for V and 3 bases for J; bases not matched to a gene: 10. This CDR3 comprises 18 residues. The CDR3 nucleotides read TGTGCCAGCAGTTTAGGGACTAGCGGTAGGCAGGGGACAGATACGCAGTATTTT. Its protein product is CASSLGTSGRQGTDTQYF.

This clonotype was seen only a few times. The CDR3 DNA reads as TGCAGTGTCGGACAGGGGGTCCCGAACACTGAAGCTTTCTTT. This translates into CSVGQGVPNTEAFF. The J gene is TRBJ1-1, the V gene TRBV20-1; 10 nucleotides line up with TRBD1. CDR1 is DFQATT, CDR2 SNEGSKA, per germline (reference sequence). The CDR3 covers 14 residues. The V and J ends lost 7 bases and 1 base, in that order; junction bases with no gene match: 6.

The CDR3 nucleotides are TGCAGTGCTAAAGGCTTGGGAGATACGCAGTATTTT. It encodes CSAKGLGDTQYF. This chain joins TRBV20-1 and TRBJ2-3; D ambiguous. The CDR3 length is 12 residues. CDR1 is DFQATT, CDR2 SNEGSKA, per germline (reference sequence). With 4 bases removed from V and 5 bases from J, the gap between germline ends came to 10 bases.

In this sample, this clonotype turned up a few times. This rearrangement joins TRBV7-9 to TRBJ2-3; no firm D call. Trimming pared 11 bases from V and 0 bases from J, leaving 18 bases between. CDR1 and CDR2 from the germline V gene are SEHNR and FQNEAQ (reference sequence). This CDR3 is built from 15 residues. The CDR3 spells CALSRVRTSTDTQYF. DNA of the CDR3: TGTGCCCTTAGTCGGGTCCGAACTAGCACAGATACGCAGTATTTT.